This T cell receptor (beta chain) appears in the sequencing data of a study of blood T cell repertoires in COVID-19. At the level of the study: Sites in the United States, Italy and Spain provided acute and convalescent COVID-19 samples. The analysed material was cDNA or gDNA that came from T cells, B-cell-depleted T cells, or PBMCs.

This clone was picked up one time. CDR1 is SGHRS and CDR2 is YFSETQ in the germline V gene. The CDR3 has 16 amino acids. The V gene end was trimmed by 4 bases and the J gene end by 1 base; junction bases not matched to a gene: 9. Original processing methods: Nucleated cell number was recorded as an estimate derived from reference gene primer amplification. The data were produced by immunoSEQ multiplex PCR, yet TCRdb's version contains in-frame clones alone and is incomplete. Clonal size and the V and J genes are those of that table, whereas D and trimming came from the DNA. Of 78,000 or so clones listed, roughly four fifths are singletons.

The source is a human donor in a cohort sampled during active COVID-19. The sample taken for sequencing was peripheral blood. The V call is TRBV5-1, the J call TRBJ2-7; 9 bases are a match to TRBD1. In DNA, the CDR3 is TGCGCCAGCAGCCATGGGAGGACAGGGGCTTCCTACGAGCAGTACTTC. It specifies CASSHGRTGASYEQYF.